This T cell receptor beta chain was retrieved from a study of T cell responses to AZD1222 COVID-19 vaccine. Findings of the study overall: Possibly, clonal diversity was underestimated; donors were largely white British and included more females. When two AZD1222 doses had been given, Spike-specific TCR breadth and depth rose. Reports indicate that nearly half of spike-specific TCRs are directed at unmutated variant regions.

Between the trimmed V and J ends, which lost 6 bases and 11 bases, there was a span of 16 bases. This CDR3 region has 12 residues. To note about this clone: As yet, its antigen is unknown.

The method was immunoSEQ multiplex PCR; TCRdb's version includes in-frame clones alone and lacks a portion of them. The sample holds fewer than 150,000 clones, approximately 88% seen once. The sequencing used peripheral blood, collected 28 days after the second AZD1222 dose. The V call is TRBV12-3 or TRBV12-4, the J call TRBJ1-1, with D possibly TRBD1 on 5 matching bases. The origin of this receptor is an adult who received the AZD1222 COVID-19 vaccine. CDR3 nucleotides: TGTGCCAGCAGCTTAAGGGACCCAATGGCTTTCTTT. Residues: CASSLRDPMAFF.